The 14 T cell receptor beta chains given below trace back to one sample, sequenced in a study of early T cells in non-severe SARS-CoV-2 infection. Each CDR3 protein gets one entry after TCRdb re-called the 5' RACE reads with MiXCR. The sample lists 60,000 to 75,000 distinct CDR3 sequences; 11% were seen once. Specimen: whole blood, collected at baseline. The source of these receptors is an adult who was a healthcare worker with PCR-confirmed SARS-CoV-2 infection or an uninfected control (not recorded which).

The chain carries TRBV7-9 and TRBJ1-5; TRBD1 aligns across 8 bases. Germline CDR1 is SEHNR and CDR2 is FQNEAQ (reference sequence). The length of the CDR3 is 17 residues. V gave up 4 bases and J gave up 7 bases; unmatched junction bases: 15. The CDR3: CASSSGQGRVGGQPQHF. CDR3 nucleotides: TGTGCCAGCAGCTCCGGACAGGGAAGGGTCGGTGGACAGCCCCAGCATTTT.

The V call is TRBV20-1, the J call TRBJ1-1, with 8 bases aligning to TRBD1. V lost 2 bases, J lost 5 bases, and 7 bases stayed unmatched. Germline V gives CDR1 DFQATT, CDR2 SNEGSKA (reference sequence). This CDR3 comprises 14 residues. The CDR3 is CSARPRTGRTEAFF. DNA for the CDR3: TGCAGTGCTAGACCCCGGACAGGGAGGACTGAAGCTTTCTTT.

V is TRBV6-5 and J is TRBJ2-7; perhaps TRBD2 as D (6 bases). This CDR3 spans 15 amino acids. The V and J ends lost 2 bases and 2 bases respectively, with 13 bases between them. Per germline, CDR1 MNHEY and CDR2 SVGAGI. The CDR3 loop reads CASSYVAGSPYEQYF. CDR3 DNA: TGTGCCAGCAGTTACGTTGCCGGGAGTCCCTACGAGCAGTACTTC.

The chain recombines TRBV18 with TRBJ1-6; D remains unclear. Trimming removed 4 bases at V and 7 bases at J, with 17 bases between. CDR3 length: 16 residues. The germline CDR1 and CDR2 sequences are KGHSH and LQKENI. The CDR3 protein is CASSQQGPSTNSPLHF. The CDR3 coding sequence is TGTGCCAGCTCACAACAAGGACCTTCCACCAATTCACCCCTCCACTTT.

CDR3 sequence reads: CASGPLGAGSPLHF. The CDR3 coding sequence is TGTGCTAGTGGCCCCCTGGGGGCGGGTTCACCCCTCCACTTT. This chain joins TRBV12-5 and TRBJ1-6, with D possibly TRBD1 on 6 matching bases. The V and J ends lost 6 bases and 9 bases respectively, with 15 bases between them. In germline, CDR1 is LGHNT, CDR2 FRNRAP. The CDR3 is 14 amino acids.

The chain joins TRBV19 to TRBJ1-2; D uncertain. V lost 4 bases, J lost 1 base, and 16 bases lay in between. CDR3 length: 16 amino acids. In germline, CDR1 is LNHDA, CDR2 SQIVND (reference sequence). The CDR3 DNA is TGTGCCAGTAGTAGACAAGGACTGGGGAGTAACTATGGCTACACCTTC. Translated: CASSRQGLGSNYGYTF.

The V call is TRBV12-3 or TRBV12-4, the J call TRBJ1-5; D is unresolved. The CDR3 totals 13 residues. V was shortened by 6 bases and J by 1 base, with 7 bases between the two germline ends. The CDR3 DNA reads TGTGCCAGCAGAGAGCAAAGCAATCAGCCCCAGCATTTT. It specifies CASREQSNQPQHF.

CDR3 coding DNA: TGCAGTCACTCACGGGGATATAACAATGAGCAGTTCTTC. Translating it yields CSHSRGYNNEQFF. The chain links TRBV20-1 to TRBJ2-1; tentatively, D is TRBD2 (5 bases). The CDR3 totals 13 residues. V was trimmed by 8 bases and J by 5 bases, leaving 16 bases between them. Germline CDR1 reads DFQATT; CDR2 reads SNEGSKA (reference sequence).

This clonotype was picked up a small number of times. The V and J genes are TRBV18 and TRBJ2-7; tentative D call: TRBD2 (5 bases). Germline lookup yields CDR1 KGHSH and CDR2 LQKENI. The CDR3 is 14 residues long. V shed 6 bases and J shed 0 bases, with 12 bases lying between them. In DNA, the CDR3 is TGTGCCAGCTCCCAAGGACTCGTCTCCTACGAGCAGTACTTC. Its translation: CASSQGLVSYEQYF.

This clonotype has ten or more counts. The chain has TRBV6-2 or TRBV6-3 and TRBJ1-1; TRBD1 might be the D (5 bases). The CDR3 totals 13 residues. Trimming took 5 bases from V and 5 from J, leaving 12 bases between them. Germline CDR1 and CDR2: MNHEY and SVGEGT. The CDR3 nucleotides read TGTGCCAGCAGTCCCATTGGGGGGACTGAAGCTTTCTTT. Protein sequence: CASSPIGGTEAFF.

In this sample, this clonotype turned up many times. The gene calls are TRBV29-1 and TRBJ1-1; D call uncertain. Germline assignment: CDR1 SQVTM and CDR2 ANQGSEA. The CDR3 is 10 residues long. Trimming took 6 bases from V and 7 from J, leaving 9 bases between them. CDR3 nucleotide sequence: TGCAGCGTCCTGCGGGGTGAAGCTTTCTTT. Amino acids: CSVLRGEAFF.

The sample holds a few counts of this clonotype. This sequence joins TRBV29-1 and TRBJ2-4; 8 bases map to TRBD2. The germline gives CDR1 SQVTM, CDR2 ANQGSEA. V trimming: 6 bases; J trimming: 6 bases; junction bases outside the gene matches: 10. The CDR3 contains 14 residues. The CDR3 DNA reads as TGCAGCGTCGGGGGACTAGGGGAGGGAAACATTCAGTACTTC. As protein: CSVGGLGEGNIQYF.

The chain employs TRBV12-3 or TRBV12-4 and TRBJ2-3; D uncertain. The CDR3 sequence is 15 residues long. V lost 6 bases to trimming and J lost 4 bases, with 17 bases between them. The CDR3, as DNA: TGTGCCAGCAGAATTTCGGGCAAAGGCCCAGATACGCAGTATTTT. Its translation: CASRISGKGPDTQYF.

This clonotype was picked up many times. The V and J genes are TRBV20-1 and TRBJ1-1; 9 bases are a match to TRBD1. Losses at the gene ends were 6 bases for V and 0 bases for J; bases not matched to a gene: 5. The CDR3 runs 14 residues. The V gene's germline CDR1 is DFQATT and CDR2 SNEGSKA (reference sequence). CDR3 amino acids: CSATGQGLNTEAFF. The CDR3 DNA follows: TGCAGTGCGACGGGACAGGGATTGAACACTGAAGCTTTCTTT.